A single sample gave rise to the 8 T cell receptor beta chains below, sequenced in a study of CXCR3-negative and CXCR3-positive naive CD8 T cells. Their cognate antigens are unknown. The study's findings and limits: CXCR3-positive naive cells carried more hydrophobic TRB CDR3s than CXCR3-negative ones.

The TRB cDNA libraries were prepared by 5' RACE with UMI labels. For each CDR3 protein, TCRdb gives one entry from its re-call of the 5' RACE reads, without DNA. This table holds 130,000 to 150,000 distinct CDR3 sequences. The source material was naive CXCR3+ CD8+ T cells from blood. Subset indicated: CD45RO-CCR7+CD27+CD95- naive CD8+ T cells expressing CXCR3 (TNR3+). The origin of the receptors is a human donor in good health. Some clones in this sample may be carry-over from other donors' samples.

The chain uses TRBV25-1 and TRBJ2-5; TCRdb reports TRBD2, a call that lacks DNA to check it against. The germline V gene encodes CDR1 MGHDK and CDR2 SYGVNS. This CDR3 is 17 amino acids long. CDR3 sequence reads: CASSDPWRQDQSETQYF.

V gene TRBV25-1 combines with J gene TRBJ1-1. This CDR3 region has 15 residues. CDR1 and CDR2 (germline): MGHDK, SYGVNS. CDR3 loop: CASSEVGNSGTEAFF.

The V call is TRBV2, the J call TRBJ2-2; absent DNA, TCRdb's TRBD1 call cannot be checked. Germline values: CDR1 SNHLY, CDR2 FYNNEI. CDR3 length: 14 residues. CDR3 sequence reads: CASSKPGYTGELFF.

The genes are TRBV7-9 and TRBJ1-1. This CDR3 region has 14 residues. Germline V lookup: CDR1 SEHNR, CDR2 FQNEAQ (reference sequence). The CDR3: CASSLVTGDTEAFF.

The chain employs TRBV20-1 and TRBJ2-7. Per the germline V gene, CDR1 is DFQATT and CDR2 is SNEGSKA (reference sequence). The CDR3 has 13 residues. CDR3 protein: CSARAMGLYEQYF.

The CDR3 reads CASSSWDWNNNEQFF. This chain connects TRBV12-3 or TRBV12-4 to TRBJ2-1; TCRdb designates TRBD2, a call that cannot be tested without DNA. The CDR3 is 15 residues long.

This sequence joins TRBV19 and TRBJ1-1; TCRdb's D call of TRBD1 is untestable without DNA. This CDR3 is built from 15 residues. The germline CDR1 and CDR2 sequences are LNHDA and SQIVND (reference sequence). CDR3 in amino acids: CASIDGGAWNTEAFF.

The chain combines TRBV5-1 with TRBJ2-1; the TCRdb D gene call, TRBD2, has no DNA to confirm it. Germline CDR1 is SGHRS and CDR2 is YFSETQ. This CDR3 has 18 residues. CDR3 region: CASSLSAGGRSSYNEQFF.